The 17 T cell receptor beta chains below were found in one sample sequenced in a study of T cell responses to AZD1222 COVID-19 vaccine (dated by TCRdb to about 2021). Library generation was performed with the immunoSEQ multiplex PCR assay. Not all clones reach the TCRdb copy of this immuneACCESS table, which keeps in-frame sequences only. Checked studies attribute under half of the gap to unresolved V genes and leave the rest unexplained. Within this sample are 150,000 to 200,000 clones, with under 95% of them counted one time only. The biggest ten clones account for 5.1% of the sample. What the time point label conveys for this sample: about 28 days (+/-7) after the second vaccine dose. The sequenced sample was peripheral blood, obtained 28 days after the second AZD1222 dose. The receptors shown here come from an adult who received the AZD1222 COVID-19 vaccine.

This chain links TRBV24-1 with TRBJ2-5; 8 nucleotides line up with TRBD2. Germline loops: CDR1 KGHDR, CDR2 SFDVKD. Trimming at V came to 0 bases and at J to 5 bases, leaving 7 bases not matched to a gene. The CDR3 has 16 residues. In DNA, the CDR3 is TGTGCCACCAGTGATTTGCGGGAGGGCCTTGGGGAGACCCAGTACTTC. Its translation is CATSDLREGLGETQYF.

The rearrangement joins TRBV3-1 (or the pseudogene TRBV3-2) to TRBJ2-7; D possibly corresponds to TRBD2 (5 bases). V dropped 1 base and J dropped 0 bases, with 7 bases sitting between them. CDR3 length equals 14 residues. Looked up from germline, CDR1 is LGHDT and CDR2 is YNNKEL (reference sequence). CDR3 protein: CASSQAGSSYEQYF. The CDR3 bases are TGTGCCAGCAGCCAAGCGGGGAGCTCCTACGAGCAGTACTTC.

The chain combines TRBV15 with TRBJ2-1; unclear D gene. Germline V lookup: CDR1 LNHNV, CDR2 YYDKDF (reference sequence). The CDR3 has 11 amino acids. The V gene lost 3 bases and the J gene lost 8 bases, with 5 bases spanning the gap. CDR3 sequence (DNA): TGTGCCACCAGCAGCAAGTATGAGCAGTTCTTC. Protein product: CATSSKYEQFF.

The chain couples TRBV4-1 to TRBJ2-1; D call uncertain. CDR3 size: 13 residues. From germline, CDR1 is MGHRA and CDR2 YSYEKL. V lost 8 bases and J lost 3, with 11 bases in between. In DNA, the CDR3 is TGCGCCAGCGGCCTGAAGGACTACAATGAGCAGTTCTTC. Its translation is CASGLKDYNEQFF.

The chain carries TRBV7-9 and TRBJ2-1; TRBD1 aligns across 9 bases. J was trimmed by 7 bases and V by 3 bases; bases with no gene match: 10. CDR3 length: 16 residues. CDR1 and CDR2 (germline): SEHNR, FQNEAQ (reference sequence). Here the CDR3 DNA reads TGTGCCAGCAGCTTTCCCTCCGGGACAGGGTCGAATGAGCAGTTCTTC. It encodes CASSFPSGTGSNEQFF.

This rearrangement joins TRBV6-2 or TRBV6-3 to TRBJ2-1, with D perhaps TRBD2 (5 bases). V lost 2 bases, J lost 6 bases, and 14 bases lay in between. Germline V gene sequence: CDR1 MNHEY, CDR2 SVGEGT. CDR3 size: 15 residues. CDR3: CASSYRSLGSNEQFF. DNA of the CDR3: TGTGCCAGCAGTTACCGTTCGTTGGGGAGCAATGAGCAGTTCTTC.

The V and J genes are TRBV5-6 and TRBJ2-2; 7 bases are a match to TRBD1. The CDR3 is 14 residues long. Unmatched junction bases numbered 3, after V lost 0 bases and J lost 7 bases. Germline lookup yields CDR1 SGHDT and CDR2 YYEEEE. The CDR3 sequence is CASSLAGGNGELFF. CDR3 DNA: TGTGCCAGCAGCTTGGCAGGGGGAAACGGGGAGCTGTTTTTT.

The chain joins TRBV5-1 to TRBJ2-7; tentatively, D is TRBD2 (6 bases). Germline CDR1 and CDR2: SGHRS and YFSETQ. The CDR3 is 15 amino acids. Trimming pared 5 bases from V and 2 bases from J, leaving 17 bases between. The CDR3 DNA sequence: TGCGCCAGCAGACCACGAGATAGCGGCCCCTACGAGCAGTACTTC. Protein product: CASRPRDSGPYEQYF.

The chain joins TRBV4-3 to TRBJ2-7; D is undetermined. This CDR3 spans 14 amino acids. Trimming shortened V by 2 bases and J by 1 base, and 9 bases separated the two germline ends. Germline CDR1 and CDR2: LGHNA and YSLEER. The CDR3 DNA is TGCGCCAGCAGCCAACTTACTGGATCCTACGAGCAGTACTTC. It codes for CASSQLTGSYEQYF.

CDR3 sequence reads: CASSQDAGGAYQPQHF. In nucleotides, the CDR3 is TGCGCCAGCAGCCAAGATGCCGGGGGCGCGTATCAGCCCCAGCATTTT. This chain connects TRBV4-3 to TRBJ1-5; weak D call: TRBD1 (6 bases). This CDR3 has 16 residues. Trimming shortened V by 0 bases and J by 5 bases, and 14 bases separated the two germline ends. Germline V gives CDR1 LGHNA, CDR2 YSLEER.

This clone was seen a single time. This rearrangement joins TRBV7-9 to TRBJ2-2, with a possible D match to TRBD2 (6 bases). This CDR3 has 17 residues. Germline V gives CDR1 SEHNR, CDR2 FQNEAQ (reference sequence). Trimming pared 0 bases from V and 2 bases from J, leaving 13 bases between. The CDR3 region has the DNA TGTGCCAGCAGCTTAGCCTTGGGGGGATATAACACCGGGGAGCTGTTTTTT. It specifies CASSLALGGYNTGELFF.

This clone was observed a few times. The chain recombines TRBV5-1 with TRBJ2-6; 8 nucleotides line up with TRBD1. The CDR3 is made up of 16 amino acids. CDR1 and CDR2 (germline): SGHRS, YFSETQ. The V and J ends lost 4 bases and 2 bases, in that order; junction bases with no gene match: 5. CDR3 nucleotides: TGCGCCAGCAGCCCTCCAGGGGGCCCTGGGGCCAACGTCCTGACTTTC. This gives the protein CASSPPGGPGANVLTF.

On this clone itself: Other DNA sequences in this specimen translate into the identical CDR3. The rearrangement joins TRBV6-5 to TRBJ2-2; D gene uncertain. Trimming took 0 bases from V and 7 from J, leaving 6 bases between them. The CDR3 runs 13 residues. CDR1 and CDR2 (germline): MNHEY, SVGAGI. This chain's CDR3 is CASSYSRLGELFF. CDR3 nucleotides: TGTGCCAGCAGTTACTCGAGACTCGGGGAGCTGTTTTTT.

This clone came up once. Other DNA sequences in this specimen translate into the identical CDR3. The J gene is TRBJ1-5, the V gene TRBV28, with 7 positions matching TRBD1. J was trimmed by 2 bases and V by 2 bases; bases with no gene match: 3. There are 15 residues in the CDR3. Germline lookup yields CDR1 MDHEN and CDR2 SYDVKM. The CDR3 is CASSLAGGGNQPQHF. CDR3 in DNA: TGTGCCAGCAGTTTAGCAGGGGGAGGCAATCAGCCCCAGCATTTT.

The chain couples TRBV18 to TRBJ1-1; D unclear. Germline CDR1 KGHSH, CDR2 LQKENI. This CDR3 has 16 amino acids. Trimming removed 3 bases at V and 2 bases at J, with 16 bases between. The CDR3 bases are TGTGCCAGCTCACCCGGGTCCGGGAAAACCAACACTGAAGCTTTCTTT. This sequence encodes CASSPGSGKTNTEAFF.

This clone was recorded once. The chain employs TRBV4-1 and TRBJ1-3; 10 bases agree with TRBD1. The CDR3 is made up of 15 amino acids. Germline values: CDR1 MGHRA, CDR2 YSYEKL. V lost 6 bases to trimming and J lost 0 bases; unmatched junction nucleotides: 2. CDR3 amino acids: CASRDRGDSGNTIYF. CDR3 in DNA: TGCGCCAGCAGGGACAGGGGGGACTCTGGAAACACCATATATTTT.

The V call is TRBV28, the J call TRBJ1-2, with D possibly TRBD1 on 5 matching bases. The CDR3 loop spans 12 amino acids. Trimming stripped 7 bases from V and 5 bases from J, with 11 bases between. The germline gives CDR1 MDHEN, CDR2 SYDVKM. As DNA, the CDR3 is TGTGCCAGCAAAACAGGCCCGTATGGCTACACCTTC. Amino acid sequence: CASKTGPYGYTF.